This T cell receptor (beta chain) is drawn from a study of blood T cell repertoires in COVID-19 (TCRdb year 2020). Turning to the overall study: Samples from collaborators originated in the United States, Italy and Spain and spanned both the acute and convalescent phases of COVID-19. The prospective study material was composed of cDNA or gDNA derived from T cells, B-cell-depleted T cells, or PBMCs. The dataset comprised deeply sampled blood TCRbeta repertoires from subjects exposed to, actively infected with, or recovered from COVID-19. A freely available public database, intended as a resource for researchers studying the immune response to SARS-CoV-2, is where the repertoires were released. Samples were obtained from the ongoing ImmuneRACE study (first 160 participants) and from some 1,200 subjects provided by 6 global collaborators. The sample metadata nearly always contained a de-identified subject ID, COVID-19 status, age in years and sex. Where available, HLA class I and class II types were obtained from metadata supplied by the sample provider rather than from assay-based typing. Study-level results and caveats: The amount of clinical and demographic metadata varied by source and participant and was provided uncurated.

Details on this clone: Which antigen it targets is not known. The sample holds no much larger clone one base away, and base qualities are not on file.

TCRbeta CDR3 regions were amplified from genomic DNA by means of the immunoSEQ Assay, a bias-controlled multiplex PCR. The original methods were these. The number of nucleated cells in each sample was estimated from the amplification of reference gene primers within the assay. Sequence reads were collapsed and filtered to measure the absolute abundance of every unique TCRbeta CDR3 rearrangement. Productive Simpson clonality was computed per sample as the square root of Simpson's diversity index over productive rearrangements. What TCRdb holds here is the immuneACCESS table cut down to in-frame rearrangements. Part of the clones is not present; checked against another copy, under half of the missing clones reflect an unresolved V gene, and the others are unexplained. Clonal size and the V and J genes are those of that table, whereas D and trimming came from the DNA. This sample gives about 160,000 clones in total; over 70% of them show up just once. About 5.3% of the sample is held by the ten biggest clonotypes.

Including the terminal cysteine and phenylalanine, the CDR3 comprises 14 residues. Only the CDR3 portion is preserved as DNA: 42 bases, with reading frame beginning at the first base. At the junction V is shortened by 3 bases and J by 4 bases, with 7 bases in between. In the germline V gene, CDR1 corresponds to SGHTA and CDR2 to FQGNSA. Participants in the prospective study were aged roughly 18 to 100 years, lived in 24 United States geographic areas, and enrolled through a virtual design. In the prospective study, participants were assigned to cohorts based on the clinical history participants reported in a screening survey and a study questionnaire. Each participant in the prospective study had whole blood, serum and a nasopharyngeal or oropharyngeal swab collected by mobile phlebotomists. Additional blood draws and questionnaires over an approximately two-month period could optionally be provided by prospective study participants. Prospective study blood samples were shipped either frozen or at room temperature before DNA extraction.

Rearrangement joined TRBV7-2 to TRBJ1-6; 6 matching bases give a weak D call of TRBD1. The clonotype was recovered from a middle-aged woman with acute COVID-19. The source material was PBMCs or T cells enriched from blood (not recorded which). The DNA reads TGTGCCAGCAGCTTGGACAGATATAATTCACCCCTCCACTTT. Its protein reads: CASSLDRYNSPLHF. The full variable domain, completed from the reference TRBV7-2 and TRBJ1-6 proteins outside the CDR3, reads GAGVSQSPSNKVTEKGKDVELRCDPISGHTALYWYRQSLGQGLEFLIYFQGNSAPDKSGLPSDRFSAERTGGSVSTLTIQRTQQEDSAVYLCASSLDRYNSPLHFGNGTRLTVT.